The 7 T cell receptor beta chains given below trace back to one sample, sequenced in a study of Ad26.COV2.S vaccination and SARS-CoV-2 variants. Treatment in this sample: some 20 received Ad26.COV2.S at low or high dose, single or two shots; about 5 received placebo; per-sample allocation not given. The study sampled participants on day 63 after the first vaccine or placebo injection. Generated by immunoSEQ multiplex PCR, the TCRdb table keeps only in-frame clones and is missing some. The sample has around 300,000 clones, about 87% seen once; the top ten hold around 6.4%. The sequenced sample was peripheral blood, obtained in a trial of Ad26.COV2.S vaccine versus placebo. Source of these receptors: a person between 18 and 65 years old who received the Ad26.COV2.S COVID-19 vaccine or a placebo.

This clone occurred once. This chain links TRBV2 with TRBJ1-2, with unresolved D. Trimming cost V 11 bases and J 4 bases, with 17 bases left between them. From germline, CDR1 is SNHLY and CDR2 FYNNEI. This CDR3 has 13 amino acids. CDR3 sequence reads: CAGGAQLSYGYTF. The CDR3 DNA reads as TGTGCCGGTGGAGCACAGTTATCCTATGGCTACACCTTC.

The CDR3 sequence is CAWTTGGYTEAFF. As DNA, the CDR3 is TGTGCCTGGACCACGGGGGGTTACACTGAAGCTTTCTTT. V usage is TRBV30 and J usage is TRBJ1-1; D possibly corresponds to TRBD1 (5 bases). Trimming took off 4 bases at V and 3 bases at J, with 12 bases between the two ends. Germline V CDR1 and CDR2: GTSNPN, SVGIG (reference sequence). The CDR3 has 13 residues.

This clone has just a few counts. The gene calls are TRBV18 and TRBJ2-5; tentative D call: TRBD1 (6 bases). This CDR3 is built from 16 residues. Per the germline V gene, CDR1 is KGHSH and CDR2 is LQKENI. Trimming removed 4 bases at V and 5 bases at J, with 20 bases between. CDR3 DNA sequence: TGTGCCAGCTCACGGACCGCTCAGGGGCTGGGGGAGACCCAGTACTTC. Its translation: CASSRTAQGLGETQYF.

This chain uses TRBV9 with TRBJ1-4, with 7 bases lining up with TRBD1. The V segment lost 4 bases and the J segment 8 bases; nucleotides outside the gene matches: 11. The CDR3 extends over 15 amino acids. CDR1 and CDR2 from the germline V gene are SGDLS and YYNGEE. This CDR3 is CASSLSTGDWEKLFF. The CDR3 DNA is TGTGCCAGCAGCCTCTCCACAGGGGATTGGGAAAAACTGTTTTTT.

Only a few counts were recorded for this clone. V and J are TRBV9 and TRBJ1-5; 7 nucleotides align to TRBD1. The trim removed 4 bases at V and 5 bases at J, leaving 9 bases unmatched. CDR3 length: 15 residues. CDR1 and CDR2 (germline): SGDLS, YYNGEE. The CDR3 DNA follows: TGTGCCAGCAGCTCACAGGGACAGCAATATCAGCCCCAGCATTTT. Its protein product is CASSSQGQQYQPQHF.

The gene calls are TRBV5-4 and TRBJ2-2, with TRBD1 as a possible D gene (5 bases). There are 17 residues in the CDR3. The V gene's germline CDR1 is SGHNT and CDR2 YYREEE (reference sequence). V was clipped by 4 bases and J by 6 bases, with 22 bases between them. The CDR3 here is CASSLGLNQLSAGELFF. For the CDR3, the DNA is TGTGCCAGCAGCCTGGGGCTGAACCAGTTGTCCGCCGGGGAGCTGTTTTTT.

This sequence joins TRBV10-3 and TRBJ2-3; 9 bases are a match to TRBD2. The CDR3 extends over 13 amino acids. Trimming removed 10 bases from V and 0 bases from J; junction bases left unmatched: 2. Germline CDR1 is ENHRY and CDR2 is SYGVKD. The CDR3 DNA follows: TGTGCCAACGCGGGGGGGAGCACAGATACGCAGTATTTT. This codes for CANAGGSTDTQYF.